One sample yielded the 27 T cell receptor beta chains listed below, sequenced in a study of identical twins. MiXCR was run by TCRdb on the 5' RACE reads, yielding one entry per CDR3 protein. The sample records hundreds of thousands of distinct CDR3 sequences, roughly 6% being singletons. Sequencing used naive T cells sorted from blood. The origin of the receptors is a man aged 18 to 30 in good health.

This clonotype has a count of ten or more. V gene TRBV30 combines with J gene TRBJ2-1; 10 bases match TRBD2. Looked up from germline, CDR1 is GTSNPN and CDR2 is SVGIG (reference sequence). J was trimmed by 8 bases and V by 5 bases; bases with no gene match: 6. The CDR3 contains 13 residues. This CDR3 is CAWSAGGTHEQFF. CDR3 bases: TGTGCCTGGTCAGCGGGAGGGACGCATGAGCAGTTCTTC.

There are many counts of this clonotype. The chain uses TRBV7-7 and TRBJ2-5; tentatively, D is TRBD2 (5 bases). Germline CDR1 and CDR2: SSHAT and FNYEAQ (reference sequence). V gave up 2 bases and J gave up 4 bases, with 11 bases separating them. There are 14 residues in the CDR3. In nucleotides, the CDR3 is TGTGCCAGCAGCTTACGGGAAGGGCTAGAGACCCAGTACTTC. Translating gives CASSLREGLETQYF.

This clonotype was seen ten or more times. The chain combines TRBV12-3 or TRBV12-4 with TRBJ1-3; D gene unclear. The V end lost 11 bases, the J end lost 4 bases, and 9 bases lay between the germline ends. The CDR3 has 11 amino acids. CDR3 DNA: TGTGCCTCTGGAAGGGGAAACACCATATATTTT. Protein product: CASGRGNTIYF.

This clonotype appeared many times. The V call is TRBV7-8, the J call TRBJ1-5; D call uncertain. Germline V gene data show CDR1 as SGHVS and CDR2 as FQNEAQ. The CDR3 length is 15 residues. Trimming shortened V by 5 bases and J by 0 bases, and 11 bases separated the two germline ends. CDR3 amino acids: CASSLDGISNQPQHF. For the CDR3, the DNA is TGTGCCAGCAGCCTGGACGGAATTAGCAATCAGCCCCAGCATTTT.

This clonotype was seen at least ten times. The chain joins TRBV12-3 or TRBV12-4 to TRBJ2-2; D remains ambiguous. The CDR3 runs 14 residues. Trimming left V 9 bases short and J 4 bases short, with 15 bases between. The CDR3 DNA is TGTGCCAGTTTACCTTTGGGGTCCACCGGGGAGCTGTTTTTT. Translated, it gives CASLPLGSTGELFF.

This clonotype showed up many times. The CDR3 DNA sequence: TGCAGTGCTAGCTCAGGACAGGGGGCGGACTATGGCTACACCTTC. It is translated as CSASSGQGADYGYTF. V is TRBV20-1 and J is TRBJ1-2, with 11 positions matching TRBD1. This CDR3 has 15 residues. J was trimmed by 3 bases and V by 3 bases; bases with no gene match: 6. The germline V gene encodes CDR1 DFQATT and CDR2 SNEGSKA (reference sequence).

V gene TRBV4-1 combines with J gene TRBJ1-1, with 7 bases that match TRBD1. V dropped 0 bases and J dropped 5; count of bases not matched to a gene: 6. The CDR3 has 15 residues. The germline CDR1 and CDR2 sequences are MGHRA and YSYEKL. CDR3 DNA sequence: TGCGCCAGCAGCCAAGATCAGGGGGTGGGGACTGAAGCTTTCTTT. This codes for CASSQDQGVGTEAFF.

At least ten counts were recorded for this clonotype. The chain couples TRBV6-1 to TRBJ2-1; 7 bases align to TRBD2. V was pared by 6 bases and J by 5 bases, with 13 bases of the junction left unmatched. Germline V gene sequence: CDR1 MNHNS, CDR2 SASEGT. The CDR3 length is 16 residues. CDR3 amino acids: CASRPHLLAQHNEQFF. The CDR3 bases are TGTGCCAGCAGGCCCCACCTACTAGCGCAACACAATGAGCAGTTCTTC.

This clonotype was observed a few times. The V and J genes are TRBV5-1 and TRBJ2-6; 7 nucleotides agree with TRBD2. Germline lookup yields CDR1 SGHRS and CDR2 YFSETQ. The CDR3 is made up of 18 amino acids. The V and J ends lost 1 base and 0 bases, in that order; junction bases with no gene match: 7. In DNA form, the CDR3 reads TGCGCCAGCAGCTTGTCAGCGGGACCGGGCTCTGGGGCCAACGTCCTGACTTTC. This translates into CASSLSAGPGSGANVLTF.

This clonotype was observed a handful of times. The rearrangement joins TRBV7-7 to TRBJ2-3; 9 positions agree with TRBD2. V trimming: 4 bases; J trimming: 2 bases; junction bases outside the gene matches: 7. The CDR3 contains 16 residues. CDR1 and CDR2 from the germline V gene are SSHAT and FNYEAQ (reference sequence). For the CDR3, the DNA is TGTGCCAGCAGCTCAGGGGCGGGAGGGACCACAGATACGCAGTATTTT. This codes for CASSSGAGGTTDTQYF.

This clonotype has at least ten counts. The J gene is TRBJ2-7, the V gene TRBV29-1; 8 bases agree with TRBD1. The CDR3 totals 12 residues. Germline V gene data show CDR1 as SQVTM and CDR2 as ANQGSEA. V was pared by 3 bases and J by 7 bases, with 5 bases of the junction left unmatched. CDR3 in amino acids: CSVEAGGKEQYV. In DNA, the CDR3 is TGCAGCGTTGAGGCAGGGGGCAAGGAGCAGTACGTC.

At least ten counts were recorded for this clonotype. At one of its ends the junction is not consistent with the germline gene, which may arise from a read error. As DNA, the CDR3 is TGTGCCAGCAGTTTAGAGGGGGGAACTGAAGCTTTCTTT. Encoded protein: CASSLEGGTEAFF. The J gene is TRBJ1-1, the V gene TRBV7-9, with a weak D call TRBD1 (6 bases). Germline CDR1 and CDR2: SEHNR and FQNEAQ (reference sequence). This CDR3 region has 13 residues. Together with reference TRBV7-9 and TRBJ1-1, the CDR3 gives the full variable domain: DTGVSQNPRHKITKRGQNVTFRCDPISEHNRLYWYRQTLGQGPEFLTYFQNEAQLEKSRLLSDRFSAERPKGSFSTLEIQRTEQGDSAMYLCASSLEGGTEAFFGQGTRLTVV.

This clonotype has more than one count but fewer than ten. J is TRBJ2-7 and V is TRBV19; D could derive from TRBD1 or TRBD2 (5 bases each). The V and J ends lost 5 bases and 2 bases respectively, with 10 bases between them. This CDR3 is built from 13 residues. The germline gives CDR1 LNHDA, CDR2 SQIVND (reference sequence). Here the CDR3 reads CASSGGRAYEQYF. CDR3 bases: TGTGCCAGTAGTGGGGGAAGAGCCTACGAGCAGTACTTC.

This clonotype occurred many times. V is TRBV9 and J is TRBJ2-1; TRBD2 aligns across 8 bases. The germline V gene has CDR1 SGDLS and CDR2 YYNGEE. The CDR3 extends over 13 amino acids. V lost 2 bases, J lost 16 bases, and 11 bases stayed unmatched. This CDR3 reads CASSVEVRTSLFF. CDR3 in DNA: TGTGCCAGCAGCGTGGAGGTCAGGACTAGCCTATTCTTC.

This clonotype was recorded at least ten times. The chain links TRBV6-1 to TRBJ2-3; 10 nucleotides align to TRBD2. The V gene end was trimmed by 4 bases and the J gene end by 5 bases; junction bases not matched to a gene: 9. CDR1 and CDR2 (germline): MNHNS, SASEGT. The CDR3 is made up of 16 amino acids. The CDR3 DNA reads as TGTGCCAGCAGTGGTTGGGCTAGCGGGGGTGGAGATACGCAGTATTTT. Its translation: CASSGWASGGGDTQYF.

This clonotype was found many times. The chain is built from TRBV24-1 and TRBJ2-1; D is possibly TRBD2 (7 bases). The CDR3 is 20 amino acids. CDR1 is KGHDR, CDR2 SFDVKD, per germline. The V end was cut by 0 bases, the J end by 8 bases, with 28 bases between. The CDR3 loop reads CATSDLRDPKTGGRSDEQFF. CDR3 nucleotide sequence: TGTGCCACCAGTGATTTGCGGGATCCCAAAACCGGGGGGCGTTCGGATGAGCAGTTCTTC.

This clonotype came up a few times. V gene TRBV6-1 combines with J gene TRBJ2-7; 7 bases match TRBD1. The germline V gene encodes CDR1 MNHNS and CDR2 SASEGT. This CDR3 contains 13 residues. V trimming: 11 bases; J trimming: 4 bases; junction bases outside the gene matches: 11. The CDR3 sequence is CACSVRGLYEQYV. Written as DNA, the CDR3 is TGTGCCTGTTCCGTCAGGGGGTTATACGAGCAGTACGTC.

This clonotype was seen ten or more times. The chain links TRBV5-6 to TRBJ2-1; TRBD2 is a possible D gene (6 bases). Per germline, CDR1 SGHDT and CDR2 YYEEEE. With 0 bases removed from V and 7 bases from J, the gap between germline ends came to 11 bases. The CDR3 length is 14 residues. CDR3 bases: TGTGCCAGCAGCTTGGAGCTAGCGAGTAATGAGCAGTTCTTC. Its translation is CASSLELASNEQFF.

This chain uses TRBV20-1 with TRBJ2-1, with TRBD2 as a possible D gene (5 bases). Looked up from germline, CDR1 is DFQATT and CDR2 is SNEGSKA (reference sequence). This CDR3 has 11 amino acids. Deletions cut 5 bases from V and 7 bases from J, with 9 bases between. CDR3: CSAPRLNEQFF. In DNA form, the CDR3 reads TGCAGTGCTCCTCGACTAAATGAGCAGTTCTTC.

This clonotype was recorded a few times. This chain links TRBV6-2 or TRBV6-3 with TRBJ1-4; D unresolved. Trimming removed 0 bases at V and 6 bases at J, with 11 bases between. Germline V lookup: CDR1 MNHEY, CDR2 SVGEGT. The CDR3 is made up of 15 amino acids. For the CDR3, the DNA is TGTGCCAGCAGTTACTCTCGGCTCATGGATGAAAAACTGTTTTTT. It is translated as CASSYSRLMDEKLFF.

This clonotype has at least ten counts. The rearrangement uses TRBV5-1 and TRBJ1-1; D is undetermined. CDR3 length equals 14 residues. The germline V gene has CDR1 SGHRS and CDR2 YFSETQ. The ends were cut back, 2 bases at V and 6 bases at J, with 14 bases in the middle. CDR3 DNA: TGCGCCAGCAGCTTCGCGGTACTGGACCCTGAAGCTTTCTTT. Amino acids: CASSFAVLDPEAFF. The variable domain in full, with the rest retrieved from reference TRBV5-1 and TRBJ1-1, is KAGVTQTPRYLIKTRGQQVTLSCSPISGHRSVSWYQQTPGQGLQFLFEYFSETQRNKGNFPGRFSGRQFSNSRSEMNVSTLELGDSALYLCASSFAVLDPEAFFGQGTRLTVV.

This clonotype was seen ten or more times. The chain combines TRBV3-1 with TRBJ2-1, with D perhaps matching TRBD2 (5 bases). The CDR3 covers 14 residues. Germline V gives CDR1 LGHDT, CDR2 YNNKEL (reference sequence). The V end lost 1 base, the J end lost 8 bases, and 12 bases lay between the germline ends. The CDR3 here is CASSQGVSRDEQFF. CDR3 in DNA: TGTGCCAGCAGCCAAGGAGTGTCGAGGGATGAGCAGTTCTTC.

Ten or more counts support this clonotype. V is TRBV4-3 and J is TRBJ2-7; 7 bases map to TRBD2. The CDR3 spans 13 residues. Germline assignment: CDR1 LGHNA and CDR2 YSLEER. V gave up 0 bases and J gave up 6 bases; unmatched junction bases: 2. CDR3 sequence: CASSQDLAAEQYF. The CDR3 region has the DNA TGCGCCAGCAGCCAAGATCTAGCGGCCGAGCAGTACTTC.

The gene calls are TRBV6-5 and TRBJ2-5, with a tentative D call TRBD2 (6 bases). The CDR3 loop spans 17 amino acids. Between the trimmed V and J ends, which lost 0 bases and 4 bases, there was a span of 18 bases. Germline CDR1 reads MNHEY; CDR2 reads SVGAGI. The chain's CDR3 is CASSYSVGGPLRETQYF. As DNA, the CDR3 is TGTGCCAGCAGTTACTCCGTGGGAGGCCCCCTCAGAGAGACCCAGTACTTC.

The table lists this clonotype with many counts. This chain joins TRBV15 and TRBJ2-4; D is uncertain. Trimming left V 0 bases short and J 7 bases short, with 13 bases between. Looked up from germline, CDR1 is LNHNV and CDR2 is YYDKDF (reference sequence). The CDR3 loop spans 15 amino acids. The CDR3 region has the DNA TGTGCCACCAGCAGAGACTCCGCGGCAATTAACATTCAGTACTTC. It translates to CATSRDSAAINIQYF. Based on the CDR3 plus reference TRBV15 and TRBJ2-4, the full variable domain is DAMVIQNPRYQVTQFGKPVTLSCSQTLNHNVMYWYQQKSSQAPKLLFHYYDKDFNNEADTPDNFQSRRPNTSFCFLDIRSPGLGDTAMYLCATSRDSAAINIQYFGAGTRLSVL.

This clonotype has ten or more counts. This rearrangement joins TRBV5-1 to TRBJ2-7; the D gene is possibly TRBD2 (6 bases). The ends were cut back, 0 bases at V and 5 bases at J, with 9 bases in the middle. CDR1 and CDR2 (germline): SGHRS, YFSETQ. The CDR3 spans 13 residues. The CDR3: CASSLVPSDEQYV. CDR3 sequence (DNA): TGCGCCAGCAGCTTGGTGCCTAGCGACGAGCAGTACGTC.

This clonotype came up many times. V gene TRBV12-3 or TRBV12-4 combines with J gene TRBJ2-5; D is possibly TRBD2 (6 bases). V lost 3 bases, J lost 4 bases, and 12 bases lay in between. The CDR3 totals 14 residues. CDR3 coding DNA: TGTGCCAGCAGTTTTAGCGGAGCTGGAGAGACCCAGTACTTC. This codes for CASSFSGAGETQYF.